The rows below give T cell receptor beta chains drawn from one sample of a study of T cell responses to AZD1222 COVID-19 vaccine. Repertoires were generated with immunoSEQ multiplex PCR, while TCRdb's copy carries only in-frame clones and drops some. This table holds about 110,000 clones, roughly 92% found once. The material was peripheral blood, obtained 28 days after the second AZD1222 dose. Source of these receptors: an adult who received the AZD1222 COVID-19 vaccine. CDR3s include the opening cysteine and the closing phenylalanine or tryptophan. The D gene is left open where the match is weak. Not every row has a clone size; where given, it reads once, few, many or a size class.

j_gene | v_gene | abundance | d_gene | CDR3nt | CDR3aa
TRBJ2-1 | TRBV5-6 | NA | TRBD2 | TGTGCCAGCAGCTTAGCCGGGACTAGCTTCGTAAATGAGCAGTTCTTC | CASSLAGTSFVNEQFF
TRBJ2-7 | TRBV2 | NA | TRBD2 | TGTGCCAGCAGCCCTAGCGGGGCTTACGAGCAGTACTTC | CASSPSGAYEQYF
TRBJ2-7 | TRBV4-2 | NA | NA | TGTGCCAGCAGCCAAGCGACAGCGGACGTGGACGAGCAGTACTTC | CASSQATADVDEQYF
TRBJ2-2 | TRBV28 | NA | TRBD2 | TGTGCCAGCCTGGGACTAGCGGACACCGGGGAGCTGTTTTTT | CASLGLADTGELFF
TRBJ1-4 | TRBV5-1 | NA | NA | TGCGCCAGCAGCCCCACGATGGGGGACAATGAAAAACTGTTTTTT | CASSPTMGDNEKLFF
TRBJ1-1 | TRBV5-1 | NA | NA | TGCGCCAGCAGCCCTTTGGGGGGGCGAGGGGACACTGAAGCTTTCTTT | CASSPLGGRGDTEAFF
TRBJ2-7 | TRBV3-1/TRBV3-2 | NA | NA | TGTGCCAGCAGCCAAGTGACAGGCGGATTGCAGTACTTC | CASSQVTGGLQYF
TRBJ1-5 | TRBV5-5 | NA | NA | TGTGCCAGCAGCTCCTCATCAGGGATGGGACAGCCCCAGCATTTT | CASSSSSGMGQPQHF
TRBJ1-3 | TRBV5-1 | NA | NA | TGCGCCAGCAGCTTGCTTTGGGGGGCGAACGGAAACACCATATATTTT | CASSLLWGANGNTIYF
TRBJ1-2 | TRBV28 | NA | NA | TGTGCCAGCAGTTTAGGGTATCGGGGATCCGGCTACACCTTC | CASSLGYRGSGYTF
TRBJ1-1 | TRBV18 | once | NA | TGTGCCAGCTCACCACTAGGGGTCCGAAGCCACACTGAAGCTTTCTTT | CASSPLGVRSHTEAFF
TRBJ2-7 | TRBV18 | once | NA | TGTGCCAGCTCACCGACGATACAGGGATCTGGAGACGAGCAGTACTTC | CASSPTIQGSGDEQYF
TRBJ2-2 | TRBV5-1 | NA | NA | TGCGCCAGCAGCGCTGACAGGTGGGGCACCGGGGAGCTGTTTTTT | CASSADRWGTGELFF
TRBJ2-3 | TRBV15 | NA | NA | TGTGCCACCCGGGCGGCCTGGGGCACAGATACGCAGTATTTT | CATRAAWGTDTQYF
TRBJ2-1 | TRBV7-3 | once | TRBD2 | TGTGCCAGCAGCGGATTACCGGGACTAGCTACGAACAATGAGCAGTTCTTC | CASSGLPGLATNNEQFF
TRBJ1-1 | TRBV28 | NA | NA | TGTGCCAGCAAAGGCGAAGGTGGGTACACTGAAGCTTTCTTT | CASKGEGGYTEAFF
TRBJ2-7 | TRBV11-2 | NA | NA | TGTGCCAGCAGCTTAGAGGGTAGGGGAGGTTACGAGCAGTACTTC | CASSLEGRGGYEQYF
TRBJ2-1 | TRBV27 | NA | TRBD2 | TGTGCCAGCACCCTCGGCGGGGGGAATGAGCAGTTCTTC | CASTLGGGNEQFF
TRBJ2-2 | TRBV7-9 | NA | TRBD1 | TGTGCCAGCAGCTTAGAGGGATATCAGGGACAGTGGAACACCGGGGAGCTGTTTTTT | CASSLEGYQGQWNTGELFF
TRBJ1-2 | TRBV2 | NA | NA | TGTGCCAGCAGCGTAGGGGGTTTCTATGGCTACACCTTC | CASSVGGFYGYTF
TRBJ1-1 | TRBV4-1 | NA | NA | TGCGCCAGCAGCCAAGAGGGGGCGAACACTGAAGCTTTCTTT | CASSQEGANTEAFF
TRBJ2-3 | TRBV10-2 | once | NA | TGCGCCAGCAGTGATTTACTAGCCCGAATATACACAGATACGCAGTATTTT | CASSDLLARIYTDTQYF
TRBJ2-1 | TRBV7-8 | NA | NA | TGTGCCAGCAGCCCAATGCAGTCGAGCTCCTACAATGAGCAGTTCTTC | CASSPMQSSSYNEQFF
TRBJ2-7 | TRBV10-3 | NA | TRBD1 | TGTGCCAGCAAGGGGGCGGACGGTGGGTGGGGAGAGCAGTACTTC | CASKGADGGWGEQYF
TRBJ1-4 | TRBV2 | NA | NA | TGTGCCAGCAGTGGCCTTAATGAAAAACTGTTTTTT | CASSGLNEKLFF
TRBJ1-1 | TRBV2 | NA | NA | TGTGCCAGCAGCCCCTTGACGGGACACTTAAGGCCTGAAGCTTTCTTT | CASSPLTGHLRPEAFF
TRBJ1-4 | TRBV19 | NA | NA | TGTGCCAGTAGTACTTACCCGGGCCGTAATGAAAAACTGTTTTTT | CASSTYPGRNEKLFF
TRBJ2-7 | TRBV5-1 | NA | NA | TGCGCCAGCAGCATTACCCGGGCGGCAGGCACCCTCCCTACGGGGGAGCAGTACTTC | CASSITRAAGTLPTGEQYF
TRBJ1-2 | TRBV2 | NA | NA | TGTGCCAGCAGTGAACTGGGAATAATGTCTGGCTACACCTTC | CASSELGIMSGYTF
TRBJ1-1 | TRBV18 | NA | NA | TGTGCCAGCTCACCAAACCCCAGGACTGAAGCTTTCTTT | CASSPNPRTEAFF
TRBJ1-5 | TRBV7-2 | NA | TRBD1 | TGTGCCAGCAGCTTCCGACAGGGTGAGCCCCAGCATTTT | CASSFRQGEPQHF
TRBJ2-7 | TRBV5-1 | NA | TRBD1 | TGCGCCAGCAGTTGGGACAGGGTTTCCTACGAGCAGTACTTC | CASSWDRVSYEQYF
TRBJ1-1 | TRBV11-3 | NA | NA | TGTGCCAGCAGCGAGCTGGGGGGTACTGAAGCTTTCTTT | CASSELGGTEAFF
TRBJ2-6 | TRBV7-3 | NA | NA | TGTGCCAGCAGCTTAAGAGGTTCCGGGGCCAACGTCCTGACTTTC | CASSLRGSGANVLTF
TRBJ2-4 | TRBV5-1 | NA | TRBD2 | TGCGCCAGCAGCTTGACTAGCGGGGGGGCCAAAAACATTCAGTACTTC | CASSLTSGGAKNIQYF
TRBJ1-1 | TRBV7-2 | once | TRBD1 | TGTGCCAGCAGCTTGACAGGGATCTCGAACACTGAAGCTTTCTTT | CASSLTGISNTEAFF
TRBJ1-5 | TRBV19 | NA | NA | TGTGCCAGTAGTATAGACGACAGAAACTATCAGCCCCAGCATTTT | CASSIDDRNYQPQHF
TRBJ1-4 | TRBV6-4 | NA | NA | TGTGCCAGCAGTGACGAGTTTGGTGAAAAACTGTTTTTT | CASSDEFGEKLFF
TRBJ2-4 | TRBV7-6 | NA | NA | TGTGCCAGCAGCCAAGGGACCGCTTTAGCCAAAAACATTCAGTACTTC | CASSQGTALAKNIQYF
TRBJ1-2 | TRBV5-5 | NA | TRBD1 | TGTGCCAGCAGTAAAGACAGGGGGCTTTCCTATGGCTACACCTTC | CASSKDRGLSYGYTF
TRBJ2-2 | TRBV5-1 | NA | TRBD2 | TGCGCCAGCAGCTTCGGGGGGACGAACACCGGGGAGCTGTTTTTT | CASSFGGTNTGELFF
TRBJ2-3 | TRBV24-1 | NA | TRBD2 | TGTGCCACCAGTGACCCCGGACTAGCGGGGGATTTGGATACGCAGTATTTT | CATSDPGLAGDLDTQYF
TRBJ2-7 | TRBV2 | NA | NA | TGTGCCAGCAGGAGCCGGGTTCTCTCCTACGAGCAGTACTTC | CASRSRVLSYEQYF
TRBJ2-3 | TRBV29-1 | once | NA | TGCAGCGTTGAAGAGGGGCTTGGCGATACGCAGTATTTT | CSVEEGLGDTQYF